A selection of T cell receptor beta chains follows, all from one sample in a study of T cell responses to AZD1222 COVID-19 vaccine. The assay was immunoSEQ multiplex PCR, and TCRdb's table has in-frame clones only and misses some. The sample contains some 130,000 clones, 88% of which appear only once. The sequencing used peripheral blood, collected on day 0 of AZD1222 vaccination. The source of these receptors is an adult in good health. Both conserved end residues are part of each CDR3. The order of the fields is J gene, D gene, V gene, clone size, CDR3 DNA, CDR3 protein. D genes are given only for firm matches. Only part of the rows carry a size: once, few, many, or a class if the clone is expanded.

J gene: TRBJ2-1
D gene: NA
V gene: TRBV18
clone size: NA
CDR3 DNA: TGTGCCAGCTCACCCGGCTTCTCCTACAATGAGCAGTTCTTC
CDR3 protein: CASSPGFSYNEQFF

J gene: TRBJ1-2
D gene: NA
V gene: TRBV12-3/TRBV12-4
clone size: NA
CDR3 DNA: TGTGCCAGCAGTTTTACAGCGAACTATGGCTACACCTTC
CDR3 protein: CASSFTANYGYTF

J gene: TRBJ2-7
D gene: TRBD2
V gene: TRBV30
clone size: NA
CDR3 DNA: TGTGCCTGGAGTGTGGGACTAGGGGCGGGGGAGCAGTACTTC
CDR3 protein: CAWSVGLGAGEQYF

J gene: TRBJ2-7
D gene: NA
V gene: TRBV4-2
clone size: few
CDR3 DNA: TGTGCCAGCAGCCAAGATGAGGGGGGGACCTACGAGCAGTACTTC
CDR3 protein: CASSQDEGGTYEQYF

J gene: TRBJ2-6
D gene: NA
V gene: TRBV10-3
clone size: NA
CDR3 DNA: TGTGCCATCAGTGAGTCTGGGGCCAACGTCCTGACTTTC
CDR3 protein: CAISESGANVLTF

J gene: TRBJ2-3
D gene: NA
V gene: TRBV11-3
clone size: once
CDR3 DNA: TGTGCCAGCAGCTCGAGCAGGGGCGCAGATACGCAGTATTTT
CDR3 protein: CASSSSRGADTQYF

J gene: TRBJ2-7
D gene: NA
V gene: TRBV5-1
clone size: NA
CDR3 DNA: TGCGCCAGCAGCTTGAGGGGGGTTGAGCAGTACTTC
CDR3 protein: CASSLRGVEQYF

J gene: TRBJ2-7
D gene: TRBD1
V gene: TRBV5-1
clone size: NA
CDR3 DNA: TGCGCCAGCAATCCCATGCTGAACAGGGGGAGATCCTACGAGCAGTACTTC
CDR3 protein: CASNPMLNRGRSYEQYF

J gene: TRBJ2-3
D gene: TRBD1
V gene: TRBV15
clone size: NA
CDR3 DNA: TGTGCCACCAGCAGAGCAGGACAGGGAGAAGATACGCAGTATTTT
CDR3 protein: CATSRAGQGEDTQYF

J gene: TRBJ1-2
D gene: NA
V gene: TRBV7-9
clone size: NA
CDR3 DNA: TGTGCCAGCAGCTTAATGGGACCCCGTGGCTACACCTTC
CDR3 protein: CASSLMGPRGYTF